This TCR beta chain was sequenced during a study of CD8 T cells in Susac syndrome. Random hexamers were used to reverse transcribe the RNA input (roughly 0.5 to 1 ug). TCRdb re-derived calls from the immunoSEQ multiplex PCR reads in MiXCR, one entry per CDR3 protein. In the table there are over 100,000 distinct CDR3 sequences, roughly 95% of which are singletons. Healthy donors were controls matched for age and sex. TEMRA cells were FACS-enriched, with CD8+ and CD4+ T cells isolated negatively. Material: CD4+ T cells from PBMCs. This sequence originates from a human donor in good health.

CDR3 sequence (DNA): TGTGCCAGCAGCTTAGGGACAGGGGCTTTCTTT. It yields the protein CASSLGTGAFF. V usage is TRBV11-2 and J usage is TRBJ1-1; TRBD1 aligns across 8 bases. The CDR3 length is 11 residues. CDR1 is SGHAT and CDR2 is FQNNGV in the germline V gene. Trimming cost V 1 base and J 11 bases; bases outside gene matches: 0.